The TCR beta chain under discussion was sequenced for a study of shared clonotypes between healthy human individuals. The length of the CDR3 is 15 residues. In germline, CDR1 is LNHDA, CDR2 SQIVND (reference sequence). V lost 9 bases, J lost 2 bases, and 9 bases stayed unmatched. The authors distributed each subset's genomic DNA evenly over several immunoSEQ plates. Sorted-subset replicate PCRs used 200 to 250 ng DNA, about 30,000 T cell genomes. The protocol was immunoSEQ multiplex PCR, while the TCRdb copy is restricted to in-frame clones and leaves out a portion. This sample has roughly 1,000,000 clones; around 82% occur once, and the top ten carry around 0.61%. The study's findings and limits: Estimated richness values were generally larger in naive subsets than in memory subsets. The study found lower generation probabilities in non-shared clonotypes than in those shared by all four donors.

Worth noting for this clone: Its matching antigen is unknown.

The clonotype comes from a man aged 18-30 years in good health. Some clones in this sample may be carry-over from other donors' samples. Input material: memory CD4+ T cells from PBMCs. The subset denotes: CD45RA-negative fraction. The chain uses TRBV19 and TRBJ1-2; TRBD1 matches at 10 bases. The CDR3 nucleotides read TGTGCCAGCTCCGGGACAGGGGAGTTAAACTATGGCTACACCTTC. Translated, it gives CASSGTGELNYGYTF.